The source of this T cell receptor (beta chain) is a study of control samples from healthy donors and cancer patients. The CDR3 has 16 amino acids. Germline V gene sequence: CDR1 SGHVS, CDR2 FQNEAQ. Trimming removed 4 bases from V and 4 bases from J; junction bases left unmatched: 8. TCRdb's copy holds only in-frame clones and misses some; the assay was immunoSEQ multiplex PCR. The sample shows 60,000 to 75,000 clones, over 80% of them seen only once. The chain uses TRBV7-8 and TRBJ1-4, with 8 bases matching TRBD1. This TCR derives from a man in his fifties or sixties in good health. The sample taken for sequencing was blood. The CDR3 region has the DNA TGTGCCAGCAGCTCAATCAGGGGGCGCGGTAATGAAAAACTGTTTTTT. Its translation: CASSSIRGRGNEKLFF.